Below are 18 T cell receptor beta chains sequenced from a single sample in a study of T-cell memory formation after mild COVID-19. TCRdb used MiXCR to reprocess the 5' RACE reads, holding one entry per CDR3 protein. Of hundreds of thousands of distinct CDR3 sequences listed, around 27% are singletons. Sequencing was done on a sample of PBMCs or a T cell subset sorted from them (not recorded which). The receptors here all came from an adult woman who had mild COVID-19 (a few samples of this study predate the infection). Cell type and time point are not known.

This clonotype was counted only a few times. CDR3 nucleotides: TGCGCCAGCAGCGGATCCGGGGGGCCCCAGCATTTT. Its translation: CASSGSGGPQHF. This chain connects TRBV4-1 to TRBJ1-5, with D perhaps TRBD1 (5 bases). CDR3 size: 12 residues. Between the trimmed V and J ends, which lost 5 bases and 9 bases, there was a span of 11 bases. Germline CDR1 MGHRA, CDR2 YSYEKL.

The sample holds a few counts of this clonotype. The chain combines TRBV24-1 with TRBJ2-1; D is perhaps TRBD2 (6 bases). The CDR3 sequence is 13 residues long. Trimming cost V 8 bases and J 7 bases, with 14 bases left between them. Germline CDR1 reads KGHDR; CDR2 reads SFDVKD. DNA for the CDR3: TGTGCCACCAAAGTTGAAGGAGGGAATGAGCAGTTCTTC. Translating gives CATKVEGGNEQFF.

The chain has TRBV7-8 and TRBJ2-2, with D possibly being TRBD2 (5 bases). The germline gives CDR1 SGHVS, CDR2 FQNEAQ. V lost 6 bases and J lost 0, with 11 bases in between. The CDR3 is 15 residues long. CDR3 amino acids: CASSPAVANTGELFF. The CDR3 DNA follows: TGTGCCAGCAGTCCAGCGGTTGCGAACACCGGGGAGCTGTTTTTT.

In its sample, this clonotype was seen a few times. The chain recombines TRBV7-3 with TRBJ2-2; no definite D call. Trimming took 2 bases from V and 4 from J, leaving 14 bases between them. The CDR3 totals 16 residues. The V gene's germline CDR1 is SGHTA and CDR2 FQGTGA. For the CDR3, the DNA is TGTGCCAGCAGCTTACAGTCAAACGGGCCCACCGGGGAGCTGTTTTTT. Protein sequence: CASSLQSNGPTGELFF.

The rearrangement uses TRBV24-1 and TRBJ1-1; D may be TRBD1 (6 bases). The length of the CDR3 is 14 residues. V was shortened by 3 bases and J by 2 bases, with 9 bases between the two germline ends. Germline CDR1 KGHDR, CDR2 SFDVKD. The CDR3 DNA sequence: TGTGCCACCAGTGATACAGGGCGTAACACTGAAGCTTTCTTT. Translation: CATSDTGRNTEAFF.

This clonotype turned up a few times. The V call is TRBV3-1, the J call TRBJ2-1; 12 nucleotides align to TRBD2. The CDR3 length is 16 residues. The germline gives CDR1 LGHDT, CDR2 YNNKEL (reference sequence). V shed 4 bases, J shed 8 bases, and the junction held 9 bases outside the gene matches. The DNA for the CDR3 is TGTGCCAGCAGCCGGCGGGCGACTAGCGGGGGAGATGAGCAGTTCTTC. This translates into CASSRRATSGGDEQFF.

This chain joins TRBV3-1 and TRBJ2-5; D uncertain. V dropped 0 bases and J dropped 3 bases, with 8 bases sitting between them. CDR1 and CDR2 (germline): LGHDT, YNNKEL (reference sequence). The CDR3 contains 14 residues. In DNA form, the CDR3 reads TGTGCCAGCAGCCAAGAGGGTAGGAAAGAGACCCAGTACTTC. This gives the protein CASSQEGRKETQYF.

This chain uses TRBV19 with TRBJ2-1; no firm D call. This CDR3 spans 13 amino acids. The V end was cut by 2 bases, the J end by 9 bases, with 11 bases between. Germline lookup yields CDR1 LNHDA and CDR2 SQIVND (reference sequence). The CDR3 loop reads CASSISPGGEQFF. The CDR3 nucleotides read TGTGCCAGTAGTATATCTCCCGGCGGTGAGCAGTTCTTC.

Here the CDR3 DNA reads TGTGCCACCAGCAGCGCCCAAGGTCTTGGAAACACCATATATTTT. Protein sequence: CATSSAQGLGNTIYF. This chain uses TRBV15 with TRBJ1-3, with unresolved D. The CDR3 loop spans 15 amino acids. Trimming left V 3 bases short and J 3 bases short, with 12 bases between. Germline-derived CDR1 and CDR2 are LNHNV and YYDKDF (reference sequence).

The chain links TRBV5-1 to TRBJ2-1, with TRBD2 identical over 9 bases. There are 14 residues in the CDR3. V was pared by 2 bases and J by 9 bases, with 6 bases of the junction left unmatched. Looked up from germline, CDR1 is SGHRS and CDR2 is YFSETQ. The CDR3 protein is CASSFAGGASEQFF. In nucleotides, the CDR3 is TGCGCCAGCAGCTTTGCGGGGGGGGCGAGTGAGCAGTTCTTC.

The chain links TRBV12-3 or TRBV12-4 to TRBJ2-3; tentative D call: TRBD1 (6 bases). The CDR3 is 15 residues long. The V and J ends lost 7 bases and 1 base respectively, with 15 bases between them. This CDR3 reads CASIPQGWGTDTQYF. The CDR3 coding sequence is TGTGCCAGCATCCCACAGGGTTGGGGCACAGATACGCAGTATTTT.

This clonotype was seen a single time. The chain employs TRBV12-3 or TRBV12-4 and TRBJ1-2, with D unresolved. This CDR3 contains 15 residues. V lost 1 base and J 4 bases, leaving 13 bases between the germline ends. The DNA for the CDR3 is TGTGCCAGCAGTTTAGGGACCAGGTCAACCTATGGCTACACCTTC. Its protein is CASSLGTRSTYGYTF.

The genes are TRBV4-2 and TRBJ1-1; D possibly corresponds to TRBD1 (6 bases). The V gene's germline CDR1 is LGHNA and CDR2 YNFKEQ. The CDR3 covers 16 residues. V lost 1 base and J lost 1, with 13 bases in between. CDR3 in DNA: TGTGCCAGCAGCCAAGTCAGCAGGGGACCGAACACTGAAGCTTTCTTT. Its translation: CASSQVSRGPNTEAFF.

This chain uses TRBV7-2 with TRBJ2-7; tentatively, D is TRBD2 (5 bases). V was pared by 4 bases and J by 3 bases, with 16 bases between. This CDR3 contains 15 residues. CDR1 and CDR2 (germline): SGHTA, FQGNSA. CDR3 sequence reads: CASSSREIGVYEQYF. The CDR3 DNA sequence: TGTGCCAGCAGCTCAAGGGAAATCGGGGTCTACGAGCAGTACTTC.

Only a few counts were recorded for this clonotype. V is TRBV7-2 and J is TRBJ1-2; D is possibly TRBD1 (5 bases). V dropped 3 bases and J dropped 6 bases, with 20 bases sitting between them. This CDR3 has 16 residues. Looked up from germline, CDR1 is SGHTA and CDR2 is FQGNSA. The CDR3, as DNA: TGTGCCAGCAGCTTGCTAGCCCCCGGGACCTCCCATGGCTACACCTTC. It translates to CASSLLAPGTSHGYTF.

The V call is TRBV7-9, the J call TRBJ2-1; perhaps TRBD2 as D (6 bases). V was clipped by 3 bases and J by 6 bases, with 9 bases between them. Germline-derived CDR1 and CDR2 are SEHNR and FQNEAQ (reference sequence). CDR3 length: 13 residues. CDR3 coding DNA: TGTGCCAGCAGCTTCTCTAGCGTCAATGAGCAGTTCTTC. It codes for CASSFSSVNEQFF.

The chain has TRBV6-2 or TRBV6-3 and TRBJ2-7; possibly TRBD1 for D (6 bases). This CDR3 region has 15 residues. Trimming took off 1 base at V and 6 bases at J, with 16 bases between the two ends. CDR1 is MNHEY and CDR2 is SVGEGT in the germline V gene. CDR3 sequence: CASSYWGHPPAEQYF. For the CDR3, the DNA is TGTGCCAGCAGTTACTGGGGACACCCCCCCGCCGAGCAGTACTTC.

This clonotype was seen a few times. The chain has TRBV12-3 or TRBV12-4 and TRBJ1-1; D not certain. This CDR3 region has 12 residues. V was cut by 3 bases and J by 8 bases, with 10 bases left in between. CDR3 sequence: CASSFVRREAFF. As DNA, the CDR3 is TGTGCCAGCAGTTTTGTGAGGAGAGAAGCTTTCTTT.